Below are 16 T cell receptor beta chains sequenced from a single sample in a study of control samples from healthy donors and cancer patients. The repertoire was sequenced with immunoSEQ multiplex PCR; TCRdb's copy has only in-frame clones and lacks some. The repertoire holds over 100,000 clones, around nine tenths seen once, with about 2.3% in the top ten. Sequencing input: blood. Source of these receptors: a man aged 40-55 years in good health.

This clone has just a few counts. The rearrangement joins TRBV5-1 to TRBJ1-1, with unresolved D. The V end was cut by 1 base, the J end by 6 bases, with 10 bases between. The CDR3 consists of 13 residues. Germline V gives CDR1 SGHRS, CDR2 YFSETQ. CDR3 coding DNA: TGCGCCAGCAGCTTGACAGTTTCCTCTGAAGCTTTCTTT. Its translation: CASSLTVSSEAFF.

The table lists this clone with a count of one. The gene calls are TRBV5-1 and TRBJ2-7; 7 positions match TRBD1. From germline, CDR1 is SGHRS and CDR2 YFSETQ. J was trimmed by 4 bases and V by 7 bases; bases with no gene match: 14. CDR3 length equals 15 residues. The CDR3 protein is CASSWTGRDPYEQYF. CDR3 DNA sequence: TGCGCCAGCTCTTGGACAGGTAGGGACCCATACGAGCAGTACTTC.

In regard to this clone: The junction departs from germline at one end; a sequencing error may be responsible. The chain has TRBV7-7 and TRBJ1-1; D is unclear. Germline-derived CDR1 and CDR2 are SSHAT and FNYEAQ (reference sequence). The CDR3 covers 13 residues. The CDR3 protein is CASSLAGNTEAFF. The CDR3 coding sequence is TGTGCTAGCAGCTTAGCAGGGAACACTGAAGCTTTCTTT.

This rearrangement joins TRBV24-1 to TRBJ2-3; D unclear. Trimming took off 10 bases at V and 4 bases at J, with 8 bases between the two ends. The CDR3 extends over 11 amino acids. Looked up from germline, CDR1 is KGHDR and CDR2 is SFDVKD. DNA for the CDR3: TGTGCCACGGGTAACGCAGATACGCAGTATTTT. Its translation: CATGNADTQYF.

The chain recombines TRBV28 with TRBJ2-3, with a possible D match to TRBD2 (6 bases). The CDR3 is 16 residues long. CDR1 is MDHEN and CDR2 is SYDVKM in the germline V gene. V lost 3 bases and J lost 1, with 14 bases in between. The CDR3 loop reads CASSFNLGGGTDTQYF. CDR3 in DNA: TGTGCCAGCAGTTTTAATCTTGGCGGGGGCACAGATACGCAGTATTTT.

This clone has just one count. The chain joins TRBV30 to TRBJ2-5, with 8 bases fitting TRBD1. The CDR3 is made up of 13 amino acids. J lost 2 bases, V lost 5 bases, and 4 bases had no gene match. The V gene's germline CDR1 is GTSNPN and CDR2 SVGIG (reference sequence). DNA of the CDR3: TGTGCCTGGGCGGGGACAGGACAAGAGACCCAGTACTTC. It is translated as CAWAGTGQETQYF.

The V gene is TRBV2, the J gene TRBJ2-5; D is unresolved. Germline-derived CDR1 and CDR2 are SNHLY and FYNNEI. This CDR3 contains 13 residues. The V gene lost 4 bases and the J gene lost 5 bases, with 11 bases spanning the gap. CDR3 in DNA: TGTGCCAGCAGTGTTTTCCCTGGGGAGACCCAGTACTTC. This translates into CASSVFPGETQYF.

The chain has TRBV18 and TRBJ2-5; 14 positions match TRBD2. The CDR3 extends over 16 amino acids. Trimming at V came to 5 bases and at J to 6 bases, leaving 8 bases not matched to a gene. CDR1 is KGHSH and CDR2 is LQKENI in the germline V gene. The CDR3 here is CASSTGLAGGGKTQYF. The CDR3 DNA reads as TGTGCCAGCTCAACTGGACTAGCGGGGGGCGGAAAGACCCAGTACTTC. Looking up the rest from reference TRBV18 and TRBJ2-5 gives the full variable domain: NAGVMQNPRHLVRRRGQEARLRCSPMKGHSHVYWYRQLPEEGLKFMVYLQKENIIDESGMPKERFSAEFPKEGPSILRIQQVVRGDSAAYFCASSTGLAGGGKTQYFGPGTRLLVL.

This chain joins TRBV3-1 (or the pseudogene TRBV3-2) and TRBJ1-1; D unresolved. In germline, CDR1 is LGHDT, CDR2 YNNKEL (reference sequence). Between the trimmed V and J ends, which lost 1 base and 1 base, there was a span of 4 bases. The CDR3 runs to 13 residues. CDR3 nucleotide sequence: TGTGCCAGCAGCCAAGTTGCGAACACTGAAGCTTTCTTT. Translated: CASSQVANTEAFF.

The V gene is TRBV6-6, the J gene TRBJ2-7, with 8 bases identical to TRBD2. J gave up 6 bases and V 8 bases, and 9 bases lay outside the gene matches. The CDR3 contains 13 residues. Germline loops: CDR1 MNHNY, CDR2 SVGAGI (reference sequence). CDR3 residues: CASGKSGGGEQYF. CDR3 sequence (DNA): TGTGCCAGCGGCAAAAGCGGGGGCGGCGAGCAGTACTTC.

The CDR3 protein is CASSERPLTSGVYYEQYF. CDR3 nucleotide sequence: TGTGCCAGCAGTGAAAGACCCCTAACTAGCGGGGTTTACTACGAGCAGTACTTC. V gene TRBV6-1 combines with J gene TRBJ2-7, with TRBD2 identical over 10 bases. The junction had 13 bases not matched to a gene; V was cut back by 2 bases and J by 3 bases. The germline CDR1 and CDR2 sequences are MNHNS and SASEGT. CDR3 size: 18 residues.

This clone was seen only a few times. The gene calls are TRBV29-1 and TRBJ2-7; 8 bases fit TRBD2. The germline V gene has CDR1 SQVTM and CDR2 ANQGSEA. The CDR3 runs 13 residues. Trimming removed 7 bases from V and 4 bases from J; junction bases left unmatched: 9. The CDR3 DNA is TGCAGCGGAATAAATAGCGGGGCGTACGAGCAGTACTTC. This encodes CSGINSGAYEQYF.

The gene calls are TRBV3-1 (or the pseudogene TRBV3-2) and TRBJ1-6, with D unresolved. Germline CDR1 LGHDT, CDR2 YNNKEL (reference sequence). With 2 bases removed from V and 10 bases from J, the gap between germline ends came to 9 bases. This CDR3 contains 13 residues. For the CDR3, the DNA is TGTGCCAGCAGCCAAATAGGGTTATCACCCCTCCACTTT. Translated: CASSQIGLSPLHF.

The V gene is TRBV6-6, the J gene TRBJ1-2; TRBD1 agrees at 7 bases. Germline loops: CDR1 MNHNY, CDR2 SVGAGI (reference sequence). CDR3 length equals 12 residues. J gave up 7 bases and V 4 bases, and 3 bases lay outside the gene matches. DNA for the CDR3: TGTGCCAGCAGTTTGGACAGGAGTGGCTACACCTTC. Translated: CASSLDRSGYTF.

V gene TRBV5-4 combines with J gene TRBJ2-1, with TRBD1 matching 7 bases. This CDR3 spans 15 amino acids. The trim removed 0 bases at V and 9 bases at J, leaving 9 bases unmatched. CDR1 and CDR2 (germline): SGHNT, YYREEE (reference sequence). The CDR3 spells CASSLVQGEGVEQFF. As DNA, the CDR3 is TGTGCCAGCAGCTTGGTCCAGGGGGAAGGGGTTGAGCAGTTCTTC.

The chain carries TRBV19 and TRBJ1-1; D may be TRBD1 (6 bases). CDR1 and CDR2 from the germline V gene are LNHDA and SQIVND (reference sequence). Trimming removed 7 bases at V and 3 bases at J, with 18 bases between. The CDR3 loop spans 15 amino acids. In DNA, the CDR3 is TGTGCCAGTATCCCGGTCGGCGGGGGCGACACTGAAGCTTTCTTT. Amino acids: CASIPVGGGDTEAFF. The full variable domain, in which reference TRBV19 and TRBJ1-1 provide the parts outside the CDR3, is DGGITQSPKYLFRKEGQNVTLSCEQNLNHDAMYWYRQDPGQGLRLIYYSQIVNDFQKGDIAEGYSVSREKKESFPLTVTSAQKNPTAFYLCASIPVGGGDTEAFFGQGTRLTVV.